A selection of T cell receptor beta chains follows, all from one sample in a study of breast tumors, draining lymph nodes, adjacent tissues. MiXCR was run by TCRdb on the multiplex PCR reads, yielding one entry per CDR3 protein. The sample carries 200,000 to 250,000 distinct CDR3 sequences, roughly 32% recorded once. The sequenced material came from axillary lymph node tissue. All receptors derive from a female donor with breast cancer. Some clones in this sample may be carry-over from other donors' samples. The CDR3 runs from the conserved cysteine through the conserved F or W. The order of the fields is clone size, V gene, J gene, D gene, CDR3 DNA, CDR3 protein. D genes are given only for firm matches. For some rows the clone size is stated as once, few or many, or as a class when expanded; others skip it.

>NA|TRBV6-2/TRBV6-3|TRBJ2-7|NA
TGTGCCAGCAGTTTCTTAAGCCCCTACGAGCAGTACTTC
CASSFLSPYEQYF
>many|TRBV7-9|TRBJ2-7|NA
TGTGCCAGCAGTCGTAATATGGCGTCCTACGAGCAGTACTTC
CASSRNMASYEQYF
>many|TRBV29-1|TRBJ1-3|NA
TGCAGCGTTGCTCCAGCCTCTGGAAACACCATATATTTT
CSVAPASGNTIYF
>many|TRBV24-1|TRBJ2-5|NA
TGTGCCACCAGTGATTTAGTATCGGTAGACTTC
CATSDLVSVDF
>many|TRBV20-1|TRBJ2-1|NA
TGCAGTGCACCCCAACAGGGTAGCAATGAGCAGTTCTTC
CSAPQQGSNEQFF
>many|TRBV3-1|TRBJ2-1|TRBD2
TGTGCCAGCAGCCAGGGGACTAGCATCTATGAGCAGTTCTTC
CASSQGTSIYEQFF
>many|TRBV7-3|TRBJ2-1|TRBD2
TGTGCCAGCAGCTTAAAGGCGGGAGGGCCGAATGAGCAGTTCTTC
CASSLKAGGPNEQFF
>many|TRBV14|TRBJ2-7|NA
TGTGCCAGCAGCTTGAGCGGGCACCCCGTGGGCGAGCAGTACTTC
CASSLSGHPVGEQYF
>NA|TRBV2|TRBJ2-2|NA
TGTGCCAGCAGTGGGGAGCGGGCGAACACCGGGGAGCTGTTTTTT
CASSGERANTGELFF
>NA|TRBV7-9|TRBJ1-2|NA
TGTGCCAGCAGCTTCCCGTTACTTGGGGGCAGGCATGGCTACACCTTC
CASSFPLLGGRHGYTF
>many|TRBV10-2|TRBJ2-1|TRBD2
TGCGCCAGCAGCCCCCGAGCGGGAGGTTTCTACAATGAGCAGTTCTTC
CASSPRAGGFYNEQFF
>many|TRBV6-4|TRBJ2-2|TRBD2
TGTGCCAGCAGTGCTAATAGCGGGACCGGGGAGCTGTTTTTT
CASSANSGTGELFF
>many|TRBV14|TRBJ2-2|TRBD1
TGTGCCAGCAGCTACCGACAGGGAACCGGGGAGCTGTTTTTT
CASSYRQGTGELFF
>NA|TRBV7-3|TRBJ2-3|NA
TGTGCCAGCAGCTTAGGTCGGGACACACACACAGATACGCAGTATTTT
CASSLGRDTHTDTQYF
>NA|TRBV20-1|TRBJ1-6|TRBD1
TGCAGTGCTCGAAGCAGACAGGGAGATAGTTCACCCCTCCACTTT
CSARSRQGDSSPLHF
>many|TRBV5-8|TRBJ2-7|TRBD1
TGTGCCAGCAGCCTAAATCCGGGACAGGGTACCTACGAGCAGTACTTC
CASSLNPGQGTYEQYF
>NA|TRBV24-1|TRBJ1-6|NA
TGTGCCACCACCAAAAGCAGGGGCTGGGGTTCACCCCTCCACTTT
CATTKSRGWGSPLHF
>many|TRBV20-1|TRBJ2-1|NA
TGCAGTGCTAGAGATGGAGGGCCAAATGAGCAGTTCTTC
CSARDGGPNEQFF
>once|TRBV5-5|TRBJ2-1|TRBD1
TGTGCCAGCAGCTTGGATGGGACAGGGACAAATGAGCAGTTCTTC
CASSLDGTGTNEQFF
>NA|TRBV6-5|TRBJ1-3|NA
TGTGCCAGCATGCTCTTCTCTGGAGACACCATATATTTT
CASMLFSGDTIYF
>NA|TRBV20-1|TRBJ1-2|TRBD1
TGCAGTGCTAGAGATCTACAGGGGATTAGCGGCTGCACCTTC
CSARDLQGISGCTF
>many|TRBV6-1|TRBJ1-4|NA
TGTGCCAGCAAACGGCTCGCGACTAATGAAAAACTGTTTTTT
CASKRLATNEKLFF
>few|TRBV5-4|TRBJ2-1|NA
TGTGCCAGCAGGGGCCGCGGAGCCTCCTACAATGAGCAGTTCTTC
CASRGRGASYNEQFF
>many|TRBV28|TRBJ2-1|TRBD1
TGTGCCAGCAGTTTCCCACGGACAGGGCTTGATGAGCAGTTCTTC
CASSFPRTGLDEQFF
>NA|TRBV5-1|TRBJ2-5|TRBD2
TGCGCCAGTCAAAAAGCGGGAGGGCAAGACACCCAGTACTTC
CASQKAGGQDTQYF
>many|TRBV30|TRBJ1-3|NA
TGTGCCTGGAGTCTCGACAACCTCGGAGGAAACACCATATATTTT
CAWSLDNLGGNTIYF
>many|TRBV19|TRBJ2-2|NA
TGTGCCACCTCACGACTGAAAAACACCGGGGAGCTGTTTTTT
CATSRLKNTGELFF
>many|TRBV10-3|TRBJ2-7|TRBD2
TGTGCCATCAGTGAGGGACTAGCCGGCTACGAGCAGTACTTC
CAISEGLAGYEQYF
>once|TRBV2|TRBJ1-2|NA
TGTGCCAGCAGTGAAGCGTATAGTCGTACGGATGGCTACACCTTC
CASSEAYSRTDGYTF
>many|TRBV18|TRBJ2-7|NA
TGTGCCAGCTCACCAGGGACACCACGCTACGAGCAGTACTTC
CASSPGTPRYEQYF
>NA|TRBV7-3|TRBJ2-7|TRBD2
TGTGCCAGCAGCTTAAAGGGTAGCGGGAACTACGAGCAGTACTTC
CASSLKGSGNYEQYF
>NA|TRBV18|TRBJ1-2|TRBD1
TGTGCCAGCTCACTGACTCGGACAGGGCTCACAATTAACTATGGCTACACCTTC
CASSLTRTGLTINYGYTF
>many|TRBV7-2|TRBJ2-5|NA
TGTGCCAGCAGCTTAGCTAGCGACAGACGAGAGACCCAGTACTTC
CASSLASDRRETQYF
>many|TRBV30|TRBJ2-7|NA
TGTGCCTGGAGTGTACATTTCGCAGGAAACGAGCAGTACTTC
CAWSVHFAGNEQYF
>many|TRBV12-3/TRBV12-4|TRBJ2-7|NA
TGTGCCAGCAGTTTCGGCCTGTCGTCGGAGCAGTACTTC
CASSFGLSSEQYF
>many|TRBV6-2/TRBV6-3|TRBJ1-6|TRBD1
TGTGCCAGCAGTTCGTACAGGGGAGGTTCACCCCTCCACTTT
CASSSYRGGSPLHF
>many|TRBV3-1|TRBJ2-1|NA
TGTGCCAGCAGCCAAGGGGGGTCGGGTCTGGTCAATGAGCAGTTCTTC
CASSQGGSGLVNEQFF
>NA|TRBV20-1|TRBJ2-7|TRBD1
TGCAGTGCTACAGGGGGCGGGGCTGGGGAGCAGTACTTC
CSATGGGAGEQYF
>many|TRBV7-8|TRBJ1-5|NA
TGTGCCAGCAGCTTAGCGCTACAGGGATTGTGGGGGCAGCCCCAGCATTTT
CASSLALQGLWGQPQHF